This entry describes one TCR beta chain. This sample was taken from a study of cytotoxic CD8 clonotypes in ibrutinib-treated CLL. Germline V gene sequence: CDR1 LNHDA, CDR2 SQIVND (reference sequence). This CDR3 contains 15 residues. Trimming removed 5 bases from V and 4 bases from J, with 18 bases in between. Sequencing was performed with immunoSEQ multiplex PCR; in TCRdb, only in-frame clones are kept and a portion is missing. The sample has about 160,000 clones; roughly 80% are singletons. This receptor was taken from a human donor with chronic lymphocytic leukemia. V is TRBV19 and J is TRBJ2-7; D is uncertain. Sample: PBMCs, taken after 12 months of ibrutinib treatment. The CDR3 coding sequence is TGTGCCAGTAGTCCCCGATCGACGGCTGTTTACGAGCAGTACTTC. Translation: CASSPRSTAVYEQYF.